Following are 8 T cell receptor beta chains from one sample sequenced in a study of blood T cell repertoires in COVID-19. Sequencing used immunoSEQ multiplex PCR; TCRdb keeps in-frame clones, though not all of them. The sample lists under 45,000 clones, over 80% occurring once. Sequenced sample: peripheral blood. The receptor set was obtained from a man older than 75 with active COVID-19.

This clone was counted only a few times. This rearrangement joins TRBV6-6 to TRBJ1-2; a weak D match, TRBD1 (6 bases). Germline CDR1 and CDR2: MNHNY and SVGAGI (reference sequence). CDR3 length: 13 residues. The V end lost 2 bases, the J end lost 8 bases, and 12 bases lay between the germline ends. CDR3 sequence: CASSYNRERGYTF. CDR3 DNA: TGTGCCAGCAGTTACAACAGGGAGAGAGGCTACACCTTC.

This chain links TRBV5-1 with TRBJ1-3; D is unclear. The CDR3 contains 14 residues. Trimming pared 1 base from V and 0 bases from J, leaving 5 bases between. Germline CDR1 SGHRS, CDR2 YFSETQ. CDR3 nucleotides: TGCGCCAGCAGCTTGACAAGCTCTGGAAACACCATATATTTT. Protein product: CASSLTSSGNTIYF.

The chain uses TRBV5-6 and TRBJ1-3, with 7 bases identical to TRBD1. The germline V gene encodes CDR1 SGHDT and CDR2 YYEEEE. The CDR3 spans 16 residues. V trimming: 4 bases; J trimming: 0 bases; junction bases outside the gene matches: 7. The CDR3, as DNA: TGTGCCAGCAGCGAGACAGGGTCCAACTCTGGAAACACCATATATTTT. Translating gives CASSETGSNSGNTIYF.

V and J are TRBV4-3 and TRBJ2-1; 9 bases align to TRBD2. V gave up 1 base and J gave up 6 bases; unmatched junction bases: 4. The CDR3 extends over 15 amino acids. Per germline, CDR1 LGHNA and CDR2 YSLEER. CDR3 loop: CASSQVASGVNEQFF. The CDR3 DNA sequence: TGCGCCAGCAGCCAAGTCGCTAGCGGGGTCAATGAGCAGTTCTTC.

V is TRBV19 and J is TRBJ2-2, with D perhaps matching TRBD1 (5 bases). The germline V gene has CDR1 LNHDA and CDR2 SQIVND (reference sequence). There are 16 residues in the CDR3. V was pared by 6 bases and J by 2 bases, with 16 bases between. The CDR3 coding sequence is TGTGCCAGTAGCCGGCCCCGACAGACAAACACCGGGGAGCTGTTTTTT. Amino acid sequence: CASSRPRQTNTGELFF.

The V and J genes are TRBV5-4 and TRBJ2-2; the D gene is possibly TRBD2 (6 bases). V lost 4 bases, J lost 7 bases, and 11 bases lay in between. The CDR3 loop spans 13 amino acids. Germline CDR1 is SGHNT and CDR2 is YYREEE (reference sequence). The CDR3 reads CASSGVGLGELFF. The CDR3 DNA reads as TGTGCCAGCAGCGGGGTGGGACTCGGGGAGCTGTTTTTT.

The rearrangement uses TRBV5-1 and TRBJ2-2; D ambiguous. The CDR3 consists of 12 residues. The V gene's germline CDR1 is SGHRS and CDR2 YFSETQ. Trimming left V 2 bases short and J 11 bases short, with 10 bases between. The DNA for the CDR3 is TGCGCCAGCAGCTTTCAAGCGCGTGAGCTGTTTTTT. This gives the protein CASSFQARELFF.

CDR3 residues: CASSEVRAGGGDTQYF. CDR3 nucleotides: TGTGCCAGCAGTGAAGTACGAGCGGGAGGAGGAGATACGCAGTATTTT. V usage is TRBV2 and J usage is TRBJ2-3, with TRBD2 matching 9 bases. J lost 5 bases, V lost 1 base, and 7 bases had no gene match. The CDR3 covers 16 residues. Germline V gene sequence: CDR1 SNHLY, CDR2 FYNNEI. The full variable domain, completed using reference TRBV2 and TRBJ2-3, is EPEVTQTPSHQVTQMGQEVILRCVPISNHLYFYWYRQILGQKVEFLVSFYNNEISEKSEIFDDQFSVERPDGSNFTLKIRSTKLEDSAMYFCASSEVRAGGGDTQYFGPGTRLTVL.